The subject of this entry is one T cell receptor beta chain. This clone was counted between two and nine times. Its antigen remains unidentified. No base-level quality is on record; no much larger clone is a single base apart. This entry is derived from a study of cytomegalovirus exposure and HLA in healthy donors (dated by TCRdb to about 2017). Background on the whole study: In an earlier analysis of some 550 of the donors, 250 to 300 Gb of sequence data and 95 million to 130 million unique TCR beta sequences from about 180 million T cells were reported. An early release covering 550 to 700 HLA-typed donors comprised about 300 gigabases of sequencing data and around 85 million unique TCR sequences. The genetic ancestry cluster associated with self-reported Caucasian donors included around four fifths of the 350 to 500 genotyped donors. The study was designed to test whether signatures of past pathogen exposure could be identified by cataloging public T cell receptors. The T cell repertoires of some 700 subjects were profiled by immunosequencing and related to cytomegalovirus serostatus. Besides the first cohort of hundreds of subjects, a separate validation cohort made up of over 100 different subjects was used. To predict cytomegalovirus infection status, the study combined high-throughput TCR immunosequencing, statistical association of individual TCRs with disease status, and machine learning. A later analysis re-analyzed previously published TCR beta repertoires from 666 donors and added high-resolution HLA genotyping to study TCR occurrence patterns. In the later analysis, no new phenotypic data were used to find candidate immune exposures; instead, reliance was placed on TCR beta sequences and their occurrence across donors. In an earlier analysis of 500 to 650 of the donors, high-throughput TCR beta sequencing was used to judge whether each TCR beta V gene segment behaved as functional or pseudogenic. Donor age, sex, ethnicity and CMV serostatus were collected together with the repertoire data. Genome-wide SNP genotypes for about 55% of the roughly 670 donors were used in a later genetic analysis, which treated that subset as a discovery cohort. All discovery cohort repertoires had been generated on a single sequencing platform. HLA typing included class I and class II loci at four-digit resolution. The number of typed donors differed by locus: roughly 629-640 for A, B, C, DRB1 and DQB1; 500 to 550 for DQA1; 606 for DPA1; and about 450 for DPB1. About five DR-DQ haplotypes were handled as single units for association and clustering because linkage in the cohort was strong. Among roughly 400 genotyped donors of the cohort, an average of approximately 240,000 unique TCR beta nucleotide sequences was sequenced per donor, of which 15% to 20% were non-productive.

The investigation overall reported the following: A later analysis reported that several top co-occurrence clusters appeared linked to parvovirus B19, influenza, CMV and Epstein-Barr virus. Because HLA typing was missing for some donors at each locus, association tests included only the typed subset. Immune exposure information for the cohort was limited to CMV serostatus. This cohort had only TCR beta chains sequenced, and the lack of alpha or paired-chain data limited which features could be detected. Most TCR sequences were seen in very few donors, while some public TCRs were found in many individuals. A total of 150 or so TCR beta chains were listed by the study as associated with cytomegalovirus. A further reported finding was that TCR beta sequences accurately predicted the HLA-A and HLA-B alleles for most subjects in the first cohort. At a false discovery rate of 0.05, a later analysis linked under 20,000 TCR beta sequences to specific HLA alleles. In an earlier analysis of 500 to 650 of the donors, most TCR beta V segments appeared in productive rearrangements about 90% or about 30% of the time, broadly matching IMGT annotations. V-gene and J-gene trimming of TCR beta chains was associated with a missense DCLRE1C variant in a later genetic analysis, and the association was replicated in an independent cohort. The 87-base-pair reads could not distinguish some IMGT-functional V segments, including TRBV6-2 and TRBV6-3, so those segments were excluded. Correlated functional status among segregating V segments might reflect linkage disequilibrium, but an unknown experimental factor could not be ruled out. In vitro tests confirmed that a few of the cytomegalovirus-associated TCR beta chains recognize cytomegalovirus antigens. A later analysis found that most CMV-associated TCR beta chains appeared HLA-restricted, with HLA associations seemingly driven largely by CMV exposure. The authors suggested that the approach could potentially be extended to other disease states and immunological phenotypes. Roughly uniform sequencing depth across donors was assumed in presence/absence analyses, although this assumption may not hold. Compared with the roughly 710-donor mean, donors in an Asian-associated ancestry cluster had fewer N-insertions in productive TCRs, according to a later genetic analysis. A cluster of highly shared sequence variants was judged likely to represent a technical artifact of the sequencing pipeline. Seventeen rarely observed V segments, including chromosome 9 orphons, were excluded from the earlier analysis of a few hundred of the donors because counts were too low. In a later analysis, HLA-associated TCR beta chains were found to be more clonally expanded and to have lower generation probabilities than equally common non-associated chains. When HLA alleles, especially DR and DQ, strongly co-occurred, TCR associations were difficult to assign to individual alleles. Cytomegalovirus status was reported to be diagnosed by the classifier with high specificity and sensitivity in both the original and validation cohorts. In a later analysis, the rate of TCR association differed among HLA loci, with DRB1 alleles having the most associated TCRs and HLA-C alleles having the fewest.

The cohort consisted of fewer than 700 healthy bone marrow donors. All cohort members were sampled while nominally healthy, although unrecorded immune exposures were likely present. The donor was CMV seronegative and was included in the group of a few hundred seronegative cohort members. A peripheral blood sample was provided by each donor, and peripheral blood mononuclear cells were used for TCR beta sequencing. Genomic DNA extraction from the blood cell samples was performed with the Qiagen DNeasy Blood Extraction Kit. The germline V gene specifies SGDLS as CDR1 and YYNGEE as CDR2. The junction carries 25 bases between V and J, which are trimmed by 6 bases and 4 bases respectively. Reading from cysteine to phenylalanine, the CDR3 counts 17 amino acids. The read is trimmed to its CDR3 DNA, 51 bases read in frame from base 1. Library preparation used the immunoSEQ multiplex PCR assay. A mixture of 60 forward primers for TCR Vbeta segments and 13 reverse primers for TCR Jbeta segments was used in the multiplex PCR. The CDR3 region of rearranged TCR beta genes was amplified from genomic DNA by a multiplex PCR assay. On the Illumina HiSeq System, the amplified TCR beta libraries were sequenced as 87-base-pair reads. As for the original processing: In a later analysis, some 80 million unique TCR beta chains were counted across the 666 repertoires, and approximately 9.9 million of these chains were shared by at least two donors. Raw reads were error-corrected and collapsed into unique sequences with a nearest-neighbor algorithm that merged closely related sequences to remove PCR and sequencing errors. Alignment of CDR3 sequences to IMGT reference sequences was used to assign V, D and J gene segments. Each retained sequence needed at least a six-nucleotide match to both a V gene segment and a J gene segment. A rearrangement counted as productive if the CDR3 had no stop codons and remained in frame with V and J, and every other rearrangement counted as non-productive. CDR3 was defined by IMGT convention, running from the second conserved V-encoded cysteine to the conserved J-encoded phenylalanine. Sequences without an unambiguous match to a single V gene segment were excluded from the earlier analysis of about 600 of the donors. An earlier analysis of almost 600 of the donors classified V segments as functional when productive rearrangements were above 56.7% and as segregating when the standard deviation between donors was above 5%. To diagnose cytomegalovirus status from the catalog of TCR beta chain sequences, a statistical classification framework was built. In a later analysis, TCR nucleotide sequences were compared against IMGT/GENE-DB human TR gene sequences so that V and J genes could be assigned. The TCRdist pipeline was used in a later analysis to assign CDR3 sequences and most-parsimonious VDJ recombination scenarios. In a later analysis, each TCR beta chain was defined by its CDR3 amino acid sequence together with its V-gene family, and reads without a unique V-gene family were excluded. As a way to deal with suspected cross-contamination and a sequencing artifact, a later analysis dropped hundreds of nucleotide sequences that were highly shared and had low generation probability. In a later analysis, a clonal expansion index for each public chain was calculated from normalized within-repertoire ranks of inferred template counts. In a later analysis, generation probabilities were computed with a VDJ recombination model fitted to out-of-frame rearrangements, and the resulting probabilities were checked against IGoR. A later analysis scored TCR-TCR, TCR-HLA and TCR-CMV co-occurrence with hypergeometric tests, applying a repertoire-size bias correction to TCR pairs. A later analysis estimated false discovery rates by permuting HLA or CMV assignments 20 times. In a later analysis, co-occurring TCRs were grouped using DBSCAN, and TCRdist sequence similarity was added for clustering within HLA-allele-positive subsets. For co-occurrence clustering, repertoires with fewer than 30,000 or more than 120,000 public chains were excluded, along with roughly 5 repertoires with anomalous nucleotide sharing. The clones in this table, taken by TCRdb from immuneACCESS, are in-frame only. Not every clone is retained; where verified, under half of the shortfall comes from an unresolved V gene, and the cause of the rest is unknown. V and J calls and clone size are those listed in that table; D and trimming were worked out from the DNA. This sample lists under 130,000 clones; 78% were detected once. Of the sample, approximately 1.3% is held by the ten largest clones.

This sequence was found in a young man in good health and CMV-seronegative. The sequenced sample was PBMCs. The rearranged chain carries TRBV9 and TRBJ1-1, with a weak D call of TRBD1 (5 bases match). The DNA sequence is TGTGCCAGCACCATAATGGAAGCTAGACCCGGGGGCACTGAAGCTTTCTTT. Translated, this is CASTIMEARPGGTEAFF. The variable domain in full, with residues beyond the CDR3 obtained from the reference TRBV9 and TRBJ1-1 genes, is DSGVTQTPKHLITATGQRVTLRCSPRSGDLSVYWYQQSLDQGLQFLIQYYNGEERAKGNILERFSAQQFPDLHSELNLSSLELGDSALYFCASTIMEARPGGTEAFFGQGTRLTVV.